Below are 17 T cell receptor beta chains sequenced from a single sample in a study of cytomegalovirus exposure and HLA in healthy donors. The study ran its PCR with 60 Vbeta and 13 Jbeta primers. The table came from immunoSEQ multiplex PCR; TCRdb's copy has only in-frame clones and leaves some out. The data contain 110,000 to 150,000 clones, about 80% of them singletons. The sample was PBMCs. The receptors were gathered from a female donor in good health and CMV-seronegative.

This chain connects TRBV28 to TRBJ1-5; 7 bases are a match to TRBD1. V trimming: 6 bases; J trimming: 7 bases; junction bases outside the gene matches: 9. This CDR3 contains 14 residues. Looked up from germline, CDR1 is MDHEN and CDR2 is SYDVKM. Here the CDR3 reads CASSLTGAYQPQHF. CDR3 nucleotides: TGTGCCAGCAGCCTTACAGGGGCCTACCAGCCCCAGCATTTT.

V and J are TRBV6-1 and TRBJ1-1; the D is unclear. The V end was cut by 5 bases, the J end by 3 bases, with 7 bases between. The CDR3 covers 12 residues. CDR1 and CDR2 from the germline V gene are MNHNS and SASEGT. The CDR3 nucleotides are TGTGCCAGCAGTTTTCTGTACACTGAAGCTTTCTTT. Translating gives CASSFLYTEAFF.

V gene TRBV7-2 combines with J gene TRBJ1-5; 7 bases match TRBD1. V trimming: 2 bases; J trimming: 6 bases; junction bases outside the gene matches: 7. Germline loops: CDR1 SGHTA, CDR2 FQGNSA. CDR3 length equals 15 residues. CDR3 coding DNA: TGTGCCAGCAGCTTATATCAAGGGGGCGTTCAGCCCCAGCATTTT. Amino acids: CASSLYQGGVQPQHF.

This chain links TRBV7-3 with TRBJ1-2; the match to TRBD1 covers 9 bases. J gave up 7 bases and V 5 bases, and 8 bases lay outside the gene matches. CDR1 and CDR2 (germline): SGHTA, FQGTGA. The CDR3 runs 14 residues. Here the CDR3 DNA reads TGTGCCAGCAGCCCCGCGGGACAGGGTTTTGGCTACACCTTC. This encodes CASSPAGQGFGYTF.

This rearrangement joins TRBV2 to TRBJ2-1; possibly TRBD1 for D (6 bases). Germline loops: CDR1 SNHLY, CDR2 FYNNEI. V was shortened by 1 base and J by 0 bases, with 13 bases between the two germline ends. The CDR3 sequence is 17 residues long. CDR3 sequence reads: CASSEVGGGSSYNEQFF. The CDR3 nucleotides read TGTGCCAGCAGTGAAGTGGGTGGGGGCAGCTCCTACAATGAGCAGTTCTTC.

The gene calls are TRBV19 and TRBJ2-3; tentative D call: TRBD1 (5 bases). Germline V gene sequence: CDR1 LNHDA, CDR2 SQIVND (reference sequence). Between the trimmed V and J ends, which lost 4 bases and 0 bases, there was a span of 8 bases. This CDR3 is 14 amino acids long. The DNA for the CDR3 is TGTGCCAGTAGTAGAACAGGTAGCACAGATACGCAGTATTTT. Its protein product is CASSRTGSTDTQYF.

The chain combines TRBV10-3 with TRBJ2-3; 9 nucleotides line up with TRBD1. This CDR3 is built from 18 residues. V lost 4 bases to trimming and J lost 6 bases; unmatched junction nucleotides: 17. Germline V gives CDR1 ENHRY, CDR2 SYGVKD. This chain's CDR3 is CAISVRDRDIINGDTQYF. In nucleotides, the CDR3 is TGTGCCATCAGTGTTCGGGACAGGGATATCATCAACGGGGATACGCAGTATTTT.

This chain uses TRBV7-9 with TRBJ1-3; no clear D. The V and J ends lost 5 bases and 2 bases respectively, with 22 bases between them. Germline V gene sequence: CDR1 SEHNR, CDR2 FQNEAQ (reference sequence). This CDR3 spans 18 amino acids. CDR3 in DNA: TGTGCCAGCAGCCCCCACGGTTCCGTTCGCCTAACTGGAAACACCATATATTTT. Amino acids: CASSPHGSVRLTGNTIYF.

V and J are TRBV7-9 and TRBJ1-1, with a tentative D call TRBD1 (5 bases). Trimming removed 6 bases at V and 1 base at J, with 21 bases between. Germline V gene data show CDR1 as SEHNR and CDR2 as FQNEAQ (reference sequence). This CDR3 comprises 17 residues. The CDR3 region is CASRLRGGGLRNTEAFF. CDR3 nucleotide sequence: TGTGCCAGCAGGTTACGGGGTGGGGGACTGCGGAACACTGAAGCTTTCTTT.

The CDR3, as DNA: TGTGCCAGCAGCGCGGACAGGTCCCGAGGTGGCTACACCTTC. Amino acid sequence: CASSADRSRGGYTF. The rearrangement uses TRBV5-6 and TRBJ1-2; 7 bases are a match to TRBD1. With V trimmed by 4 bases and J by 7 bases, 10 bases remained unmatched. CDR3 size: 14 residues. Germline CDR1 and CDR2: SGHDT and YYEEEE.

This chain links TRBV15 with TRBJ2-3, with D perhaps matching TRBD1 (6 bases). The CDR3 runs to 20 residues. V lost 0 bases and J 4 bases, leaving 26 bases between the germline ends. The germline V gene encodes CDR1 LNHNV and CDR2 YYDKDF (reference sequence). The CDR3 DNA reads TGTGCCACCAGCAGAGATTTGTCGGGGACGAATACAGGGAATTCAGATACGCAGTATTTT. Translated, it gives CATSRDLSGTNTGNSDTQYF.

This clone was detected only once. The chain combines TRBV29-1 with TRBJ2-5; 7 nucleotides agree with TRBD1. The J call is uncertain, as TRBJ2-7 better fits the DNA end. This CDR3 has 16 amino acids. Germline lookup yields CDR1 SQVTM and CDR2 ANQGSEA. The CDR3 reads CSVRKDNRDSAYEQYF. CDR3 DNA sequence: TGCAGCGTGAGAAAAGACAACCGGGACAGCGCCTACGAGCAGTACTTC.

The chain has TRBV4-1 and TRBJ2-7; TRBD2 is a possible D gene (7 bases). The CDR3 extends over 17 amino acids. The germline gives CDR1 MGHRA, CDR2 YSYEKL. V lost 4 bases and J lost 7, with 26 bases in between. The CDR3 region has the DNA TGCGCCAGCAGCCGGAACGAGCTGGGGGGGGGCCTGGGGGAGCAGTACTTC. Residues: CASSRNELGGGLGEQYF.

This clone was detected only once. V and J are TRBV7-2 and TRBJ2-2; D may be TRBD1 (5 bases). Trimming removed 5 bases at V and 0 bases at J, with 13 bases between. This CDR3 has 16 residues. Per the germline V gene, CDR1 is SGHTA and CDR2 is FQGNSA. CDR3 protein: CASSARQSSNTGELFF. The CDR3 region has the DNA TGTGCCAGCAGCGCCAGACAGAGTTCGAACACCGGGGAGCTGTTTTTT.

The CDR3 loop is CASSLLQGNQPQHF. CDR3 DNA: TGTGCCAGCAGTTTACTACAGGGCAATCAGCCCCAGCATTTT. V is TRBV28 and J is TRBJ1-5; possible D gene TRBD1, 5 bases. This CDR3 region has 14 residues. Germline V gene sequence: CDR1 MDHEN, CDR2 SYDVKM. V was trimmed by 2 bases and J by 2 bases, leaving 7 bases between them. Based on the CDR3 plus reference TRBV28 and TRBJ1-5, the full variable domain is DVKVTQSSRYLVKRTGEKVFLECVQDMDHENMFWYRQDPGLGLRLIYFSYDVKMKEKGDIPEGYSVSREKKERFSLILESASTNQTSMYLCASSLLQGNQPQHFGDGTRLSIL.

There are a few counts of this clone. In nucleotides, the CDR3 is TGTGCCAGCAGACAGGGAATGAACACTGAAGCTTTCTTT. Its translation: CASRQGMNTEAFF. The chain uses TRBV2 and TRBJ1-1; tentatively, D is TRBD1 (6 bases). V was pared by 6 bases and J by 0 bases, with 8 bases between. The germline gives CDR1 SNHLY, CDR2 FYNNEI. The CDR3 is 13 amino acids.

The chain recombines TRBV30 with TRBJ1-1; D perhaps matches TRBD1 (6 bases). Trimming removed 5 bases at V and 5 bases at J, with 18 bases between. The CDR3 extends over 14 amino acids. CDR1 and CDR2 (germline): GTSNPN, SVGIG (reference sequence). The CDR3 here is CAWESVRGETEAFF. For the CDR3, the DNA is TGTGCCTGGGAGTCAGTCAGGGGTGAAACTGAAGCTTTCTTT.